Listed below are T cell receptor beta chains from one sample, sequenced in a study of cytomegalovirus exposure and HLA in healthy donors. TCRdb's table, derived via immunoSEQ multiplex PCR, lists solely in-frame clones and lacks some. Altogether 80,000 to 100,000 clones are present, less than 70% being singletons, with the ten largest covering about 1.3%. The sample consisted of PBMCs. Every receptor here comes from a female donor in good health and CMV-seronegative. Each CDR3 is given with its conserved first and last residue. Fields, in order: J gene, D gene, clone size, V gene, CDR3 DNA, CDR3 protein. The D gene is left open where the match is weak. The listing skips clone size in some rows; elsewhere it reads once, few, many or a size class.

J gene: TRBJ1-1
D gene: NA
clone size: NA
V gene: TRBV2
CDR3 DNA: TGTGCCAGCAGTGAGAGTGAAGCTTTCTTT
CDR3 protein: CASSESEAFF

J gene: TRBJ1-5
D gene: TRBD1
clone size: few
V gene: TRBV19
CDR3 DNA: TGTGCCAGTAGTAGTGCCGGGACAGCCCTCAATCAGCCCCAGCATTTT
CDR3 protein: CASSSAGTALNQPQHF

J gene: TRBJ1-3
D gene: NA
clone size: NA
V gene: TRBV7-2
CDR3 DNA: TGTGCCAGCAGCTTAGTTGACAGTGAGACTGGAAACACCATATATTTT
CDR3 protein: CASSLVDSETGNTIYF

J gene: TRBJ1-5
D gene: TRBD1
clone size: NA
V gene: TRBV6-1
CDR3 DNA: TGTGCCAGCAGTGAAGTTGGACAGGATTATCAGCCCCAGCATTTT
CDR3 protein: CASSEVGQDYQPQHF

J gene: TRBJ2-3
D gene: NA
clone size: NA
V gene: TRBV5-8
CDR3 DNA: TGTGCCAGCAGCTCAACAGGGGATACGCAGTATTTT
CDR3 protein: CASSSTGDTQYF

J gene: TRBJ2-6
D gene: NA
clone size: few
V gene: TRBV4-3
CDR3 DNA: TGCGCCAGCAGCCGAGATATCGGGTCCGGGGCCAACGTCCTGACTTTC
CDR3 protein: CASSRDIGSGANVLTF

J gene: TRBJ1-1
D gene: NA
clone size: few
V gene: TRBV29-1
CDR3 DNA: TGCAGCGTTGCCCTCCTGAGAGAGGACACTGAAGCTTTCTTT
CDR3 protein: CSVALLREDTEAFF

J gene: TRBJ2-1
D gene: TRBD2
clone size: NA
V gene: TRBV7-2
CDR3 DNA: TGTGCCAGCAGCCCTCTCGGAGCGGGAGGCTACAATGAGCAGTTCTTC
CDR3 protein: CASSPLGAGGYNEQFF

J gene: TRBJ2-2
D gene: NA
clone size: NA
V gene: TRBV2
CDR3 DNA: TGTGCCAGCAGTGAATCCTACACCGGGGAGCTGTTTTTT
CDR3 protein: CASSESYTGELFF

J gene: TRBJ2-7
D gene: NA
clone size: NA
V gene: TRBV4-2
CDR3 DNA: TGTGCCAGCAGCCAACAAGGACAGAACTACGAGCAGTACTTC
CDR3 protein: CASSQQGQNYEQYF

J gene: TRBJ2-3
D gene: NA
clone size: NA
V gene: TRBV27
CDR3 DNA: TGTGCCAGCAGTTATACTTTCACAGATACGCAGTATTTT
CDR3 protein: CASSYTFTDTQYF

J gene: TRBJ2-2
D gene: NA
clone size: NA
V gene: TRBV9
CDR3 DNA: TGTGCCAGCAGCGAATCCAATACAGGGTACACCGGGGAGCTGTTTTTT
CDR3 protein: CASSESNTGYTGELFF

J gene: TRBJ2-3
D gene: NA
clone size: NA
V gene: TRBV7-2
CDR3 DNA: TGTGCCAGCAGCCCGGGGATCACAGATACGCAGTATTTT
CDR3 protein: CASSPGITDTQYF

J gene: TRBJ2-3
D gene: TRBD2
clone size: NA
V gene: TRBV19
CDR3 DNA: TGTGCCAGTAGTACGGGACTAGCGGGGGGTCGGGATACGCAGTATTTT
CDR3 protein: CASSTGLAGGRDTQYF

J gene: TRBJ2-7
D gene: NA
clone size: NA
V gene: TRBV11-3
CDR3 DNA: TGTGCCAGCAGCTTAGACTCACACTACGAGCAGTACTTC
CDR3 protein: CASSLDSHYEQYF

J gene: TRBJ2-1
D gene: NA
clone size: NA
V gene: TRBV27
CDR3 DNA: TGTGCCAGCAGACGGGAGTACAGGGGTGAGCAGTTCTTC
CDR3 protein: CASRREYRGEQFF

J gene: TRBJ1-5
D gene: TRBD1
clone size: NA
V gene: TRBV19
CDR3 DNA: TGTGCCAGTAGTACCCAAGACAGGGGCAATCAGCCCCAGCATTTT
CDR3 protein: CASSTQDRGNQPQHF

J gene: TRBJ2-2
D gene: NA
clone size: NA
V gene: TRBV7-3
CDR3 DNA: TGTGCCAGCAGCCGGGACTACACCGGGGAGCTGTTTTTT
CDR3 protein: CASSRDYTGELFF

J gene: TRBJ2-7
D gene: TRBD1
clone size: NA
V gene: TRBV4-1
CDR3 DNA: TGCGCCAGCAGCCAAGATTTAGGGGACAGGGACTACGAGCAGTACTTC
CDR3 protein: CASSQDLGDRDYEQYF

J gene: TRBJ2-5
D gene: NA
clone size: once
V gene: TRBV11-3
CDR3 DNA: TGTGCCAGCAGCCCGAGGACAGCTCAAGAGACCCAGTACTTC
CDR3 protein: CASSPRTAQETQYF

J gene: TRBJ2-5
D gene: NA
clone size: once
V gene: TRBV9
CDR3 DNA: TGTGCCAGCAGCGTAGAGAACGGGGGGCCTCAAGAGACCCAGTACTTC
CDR3 protein: CASSVENGGPQETQYF

J gene: TRBJ2-7
D gene: TRBD1
clone size: NA
V gene: TRBV15
CDR3 DNA: TGTGCCACCAGCAGAGGGAGGCAGGGGGCCTACGAGCAGTACTTC
CDR3 protein: CATSRGRQGAYEQYF

J gene: TRBJ2-3
D gene: TRBD2
clone size: NA
V gene: TRBV15
CDR3 DNA: TGTGCCACCAGCAGAGGGGGACTAGCCGTAACAGATACGCAGTATTTT
CDR3 protein: CATSRGGLAVTDTQYF

J gene: TRBJ1-2
D gene: NA
clone size: NA
V gene: TRBV7-8
CDR3 DNA: TGTGCCAGCAGCGTATCAGCAAGGGGTATGTCGGACTATGGCTACACCTTC
CDR3 protein: CASSVSARGMSDYGYTF

J gene: TRBJ2-1
D gene: NA
clone size: NA
V gene: TRBV9
CDR3 DNA: TGTGCCAGCAGCGAGTCGGACAATGAGCAGTTCTTC
CDR3 protein: CASSESDNEQFF

J gene: TRBJ2-1
D gene: TRBD2
clone size: NA
V gene: TRBV5-4
CDR3 DNA: TGTGCCAGCAGCTTGGCTTTGGGAGGGAGGAGAAGCTCCTACAATGAGCAGTTCTTC
CDR3 protein: CASSLALGGRRSSYNEQFF

J gene: TRBJ2-7
D gene: TRBD2
clone size: NA
V gene: TRBV7-9
CDR3 DNA: TGTGCCAGCACCCGGAGCGGGGCAAGCTCCTACGAGCAGTACTTC
CDR3 protein: CASTRSGASSYEQYF

J gene: TRBJ2-1
D gene: TRBD2
clone size: NA
V gene: TRBV5-1
CDR3 DNA: TGCGCCAGCAGCCCTTTAGCGGGAGCCTACAATGAGCAGTTCTTC
CDR3 protein: CASSPLAGAYNEQFF

J gene: TRBJ2-5
D gene: NA
clone size: NA
V gene: TRBV19
CDR3 DNA: TGTGCCAGTAGTATAGGGTCAGCGAAAGAGACCCAGTACTTC
CDR3 protein: CASSIGSAKETQYF

J gene: TRBJ2-5
D gene: NA
clone size: few
V gene: TRBV15
CDR3 DNA: TGTGCCACCAGCAGAGCTAGGACTGAGACGACCCAGTACTTC
CDR3 protein: CATSRARTETTQYF

J gene: TRBJ1-2
D gene: NA
clone size: NA
V gene: TRBV7-9
CDR3 DNA: TGTGCCAGCAGCTTACGGACAGTACCAAATGGCTACACCTTC
CDR3 protein: CASSLRTVPNGYTF

J gene: TRBJ1-2
D gene: TRBD1
clone size: few
V gene: TRBV2
CDR3 DNA: TGTGCCAGCAGTCACCGGGACAGGGGCTACACCTTC
CDR3 protein: CASSHRDRGYTF

J gene: TRBJ1-2
D gene: TRBD1
clone size: NA
V gene: TRBV5-1
CDR3 DNA: TGCGCCAGCAGCACCGGGACAGTTTCTACCAACTATGGCTACACCTTC
CDR3 protein: CASSTGTVSTNYGYTF

J gene: TRBJ1-5
D gene: NA
clone size: NA
V gene: TRBV27
CDR3 DNA: TGTGCCAGCAGTTTGCAGGGTCAGCCCCAGCATTTT
CDR3 protein: CASSLQGQPQHF

J gene: TRBJ1-5
D gene: NA
clone size: NA
V gene: TRBV6-1
CDR3 DNA: TGTGCCAGCAGTGAAGGGACAGTCTCTAATCAGCCCCAGCATTTT
CDR3 protein: CASSEGTVSNQPQHF

J gene: TRBJ2-2
D gene: TRBD2
clone size: NA
V gene: TRBV19
CDR3 DNA: TGTGCCAGTAGTATAGCGGGAGGGCCGGGCGGGGAGCTGTTTTTT
CDR3 protein: CASSIAGGPGGELFF

J gene: TRBJ2-7
D gene: NA
clone size: NA
V gene: TRBV6-1
CDR3 DNA: TGTGCCAGCAGTGAGCTAGCCTACGAGCAGTACTTC
CDR3 protein: CASSELAYEQYF

J gene: TRBJ1-1
D gene: NA
clone size: NA
V gene: TRBV29-1
CDR3 DNA: TGCAGCGTTATGGAGCGGGTGGGAGAGACTGAAGCTTTCTTT
CDR3 protein: CSVMERVGETEAFF

J gene: TRBJ1-5
D gene: NA
clone size: NA
V gene: TRBV7-9
CDR3 DNA: TGTGCCAGCAGCCCCGCTAGCTTGGGGGCAGGTGGCCTGCCGCATTTT
CDR3 protein: CASSPASLGAGGLPHF

J gene: TRBJ2-1
D gene: TRBD2
clone size: NA
V gene: TRBV25-1
CDR3 DNA: TGTGCCAGCAGTGGGACTAGCGGGAGTAGGGATGAGCAGTTCTTC
CDR3 protein: CASSGTSGSRDEQFF

J gene: TRBJ1-2
D gene: TRBD1
clone size: NA
V gene: TRBV4-1
CDR3 DNA: TGCGCCAGCAGCCACGGACAGGGGTATTCTGGCTACACCTTC
CDR3 protein: CASSHGQGYSGYTF

J gene: TRBJ2-1
D gene: NA
clone size: NA
V gene: TRBV5-1
CDR3 DNA: TGCGCCAGCAGCTATACCGGGACTGCGGGTGAGCAGTTCTTC
CDR3 protein: CASSYTGTAGEQFF

J gene: TRBJ2-5
D gene: NA
clone size: few
V gene: TRBV7-9
CDR3 DNA: TGTGCCAGCAGCTCCAGGACAGCCCAAGAGACCCAGTACTTC
CDR3 protein: CASSSRTAQETQYF

J gene: TRBJ2-7
D gene: NA
clone size: NA
V gene: TRBV5-1
CDR3 DNA: TGCGCCAGCAGCTCGGGGGATCCTCTTAGTCGCGAGCAGTACTTC
CDR3 protein: CASSSGDPLSREQYF

J gene: TRBJ2-6
D gene: TRBD1
clone size: few
V gene: TRBV2
CDR3 DNA: TGTGCCAGCAGGACAGGGGGCACCTACCCCTCTGGGGCCAACGTCCTGACTTTC
CDR3 protein: CASRTGGTYPSGANVLTF